The 6 T cell receptor beta chains below come from one sample, sequenced in a study of post-analysis software for immune sequencing data. The antigens of these receptors remain unknown. Study results and caveats: Roughly five TRBV segments appeared more often in patients than in controls, and TRBV5-6, TRBV5-1 and TRBV20-1 were among these.

Presence of unique molecular identifiers characterized the TCR beta cDNA libraries. TCRdb processed the PCR reads anew with MiXCR; each CDR3 protein has one entry. The table lists hundreds of thousands of distinct CDR3 sequences, 44% of them singletons. Sequencing input: blood. These receptors were collected from a girl aged 5 to 17 with multiple sclerosis.

The rearrangement uses TRBV6-5 and TRBJ2-7; a possible D gene is TRBD1 (6 bases). The CDR3 length is 16 residues. Germline values: CDR1 MNHEY, CDR2 SVGAGI. V lost 0 bases to trimming and J lost 0 bases, with 12 bases between them. The CDR3 is CASSYSSRDNSYEQYF. The CDR3 nucleotides read TGTGCCAGCAGTTACTCGTCCCGGGACAACTCCTACGAGCAGTACTTC.

This chain joins TRBV2 and TRBJ2-7, with D possibly being TRBD1 or TRBD2 (5 bases each). The better agreement between TRBJ2-5 and the DNA end casts doubt on the J call. This CDR3 is 13 amino acids long. Germline CDR1 SNHLY, CDR2 FYNNEI. CDR3 DNA sequence: TGTGCCAGCAGGAGGGACGTCAAAGAGACCCAGTACTTC. This encodes CASRRDVKETQYF.

This clonotype was observed a handful of times. This chain uses TRBV7-2 with TRBJ2-1, with unresolved D. The ends were cut back, 1 base at V and 2 bases at J, with 12 bases in the middle. Germline assignment: CDR1 SGHTA and CDR2 FQGNSA. The CDR3 has 16 amino acids. The CDR3 is CASSLDGYRTYNEQFF. CDR3 nucleotide sequence: TGTGCCAGCAGCTTAGACGGGTACAGAACCTACAATGAGCAGTTCTTC.

The rearrangement uses TRBV7-2 and TRBJ2-1; no firm D call. V was clipped by 5 bases and J by 8 bases, with 19 bases between them. CDR3 length: 15 residues. Germline values: CDR1 SGHTA, CDR2 FQGNSA. The CDR3: CASSQSPFWYDEQFF. For the CDR3, the DNA is TGTGCCAGCAGCCAGTCTCCCTTCTGGTATGATGAGCAGTTCTTC. Full variable domain (missing parts from reference TRBV7-2 and TRBJ2-1): GAGVSQSPSNKVTEKGKDVELRCDPISGHTALYWYRQSLGQGLEFLIYFQGNSAPDKSGLPSDRFSAERTGGSVSTLTIQRTQQEDSAVYLCASSQSPFWYDEQFFGPGTRLTVL.

The sample holds a few counts of this clonotype. The chain couples TRBV10-3 to TRBJ2-3; 8 positions match TRBD2. The CDR3 is 18 amino acids. Losses at the gene ends were 2 bases for V and 3 bases for J; bases not matched to a gene: 13. CDR1 and CDR2 (germline): ENHRY, SYGVKD. This chain's CDR3 is CAISENRGRTGATDTQYF. CDR3 in DNA: TGTGCCATCAGTGAGAACCGCGGGAGGACGGGGGCGACAGATACGCAGTATTTT.

The rearrangement links TRBV10-3 to TRBJ2-7; 7 bases line up with TRBD2. Germline CDR1 reads ENHRY; CDR2 reads SYGVKD. The CDR3 is 16 amino acids. The V and J ends lost 2 bases and 4 bases, in that order; junction bases with no gene match: 11. CDR3 coding DNA: TGTGCCATCAGTGAGCCCTTAGCGGGCGGAACTTACGAGCAGTACTTC. Amino acids: CAISEPLAGGTYEQYF.